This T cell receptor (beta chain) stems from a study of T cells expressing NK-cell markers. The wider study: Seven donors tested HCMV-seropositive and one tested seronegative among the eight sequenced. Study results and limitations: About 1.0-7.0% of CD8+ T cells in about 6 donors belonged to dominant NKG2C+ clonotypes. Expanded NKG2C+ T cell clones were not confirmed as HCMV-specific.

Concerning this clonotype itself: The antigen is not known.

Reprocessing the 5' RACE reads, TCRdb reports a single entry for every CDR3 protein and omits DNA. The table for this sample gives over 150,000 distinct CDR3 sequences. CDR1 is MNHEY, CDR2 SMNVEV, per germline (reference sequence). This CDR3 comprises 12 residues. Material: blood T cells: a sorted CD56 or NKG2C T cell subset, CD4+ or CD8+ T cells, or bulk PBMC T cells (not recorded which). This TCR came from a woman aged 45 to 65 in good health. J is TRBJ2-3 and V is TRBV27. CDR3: CASRTGTDTQYF.